One and the same sample provided the 8 T cell receptor beta chains below, sequenced in a study of shared clonotypes between healthy human individuals. Profiled with immunoSEQ multiplex PCR; TCRdb holds only in-frame clones, not every one. The sample includes about 2.3 million clones, approximately 95% of them seen just once. Sequencing used naive CD4+ T cells from PBMCs. The subset was: CD45RA+ positively selected. All receptors come from a man aged 18 to 35 in good health. Some clones in this sample may be carry-over from other donors' samples.

The V gene is TRBV13, the J gene TRBJ2-1, with no clear D. There are 18 residues in the CDR3. Trimming shortened V by 2 bases and J by 7 bases, and 24 bases separated the two germline ends. Germline CDR1 is PRHDT and CDR2 is FYEKMQ (reference sequence). CDR3: CASSLTVGSLGRYNEQFF. In DNA, the CDR3 is TGTGCCAGCAGCTTAACAGTCGGGTCCCTAGGAAGGTATAATGAGCAGTTCTTC.

With respect to this clone: Distinct nucleotide sequences in the sample also encode this CDR3. The V gene is TRBV7-7, the J gene TRBJ2-2; D remains unclear. Between the trimmed V and J ends, which lost 2 bases and 2 bases, there was a span of 6 bases. The CDR3 sequence is 14 residues long. From germline, CDR1 is SSHAT and CDR2 FNYEAQ (reference sequence). CDR3 residues: CASSLSVNTGELFF. CDR3 sequence (DNA): TGTGCCAGCAGCTTATCTGTAAACACCGGGGAGCTGTTTTTT.

The chain employs TRBV9 and TRBJ2-2; 7 nucleotides match TRBD2. The ends lost 4 bases at V and 4 bases at J; junction bases unmatched: 13. In germline, CDR1 is SGDLS, CDR2 YYNGEE. The CDR3 loop spans 17 amino acids. The CDR3 spells CASSSTNGRGSTGELFF. The CDR3 DNA reads TGTGCCAGCAGCTCGACGAATGGGAGGGGATCCACCGGGGAGCTGTTTTTT.

The gene calls are TRBV27 and TRBJ1-5; D not certain. Trimming took off 5 bases at V and 1 base at J, with 12 bases between the two ends. Germline CDR1 MNHEY, CDR2 SMNVEV (reference sequence). This CDR3 is 15 amino acids long. CDR3 sequence reads: CASSPLRWSNQPQHF. In nucleotides, the CDR3 is TGTGCCAGCAGTCCGCTACGCTGGAGCAATCAGCCCCAGCATTTT.

The chain links TRBV5-4 to TRBJ2-1; 8 bases line up with TRBD2. Losses at the gene ends were 4 bases for V and 5 bases for J; bases not matched to a gene: 11. Germline CDR1 SGHNT, CDR2 YYREEE (reference sequence). This CDR3 has 16 amino acids. This CDR3 reads CASSPTGSGRNNEQFF. In nucleotides, the CDR3 is TGTGCCAGCAGCCCAACCGGGAGCGGGAGAAACAATGAGCAGTTCTTC.

The CDR3 coding sequence is TGTGCCAGCAGCCTCCTGGGGACAGCGACTGACACCATATATTTT. Protein: CASSLLGTATDTIYF. The chain uses TRBV7-3 and TRBJ1-3; 7 bases match TRBD1. The CDR3 is made up of 15 amino acids. Unmatched junction bases numbered 12, after V lost 5 bases and J lost 8 bases. Per germline, CDR1 SGHTA and CDR2 FQGTGA.

The V and J genes are TRBV5-6 and TRBJ2-3; D is unclear. Trimming shortened V by 4 bases and J by 2 bases, and 5 bases separated the two germline ends. The CDR3 is 12 residues long. CDR1 SGHDT and CDR2 YYEEEE come from the germline V gene. For the CDR3, the DNA is TGTGCCAGCAGCGGCACCACAGATACGCAGTATTTT. The encoded protein is CASSGTTDTQYF.

CDR3 region: CARASGRAATVEQYF. For the CDR3, the DNA is TGTGCCAGGGCTAGCGGGAGGGCCGCTACAGTCGAGCAGTACTTC. The chain carries TRBV6-4 and TRBJ2-7; the match to TRBD2 covers 12 bases. The CDR3 totals 15 residues. CDR1 is MRHNA, CDR2 SNTAGT, per germline. J was trimmed by 6 bases and V by 9 bases; bases with no gene match: 12.